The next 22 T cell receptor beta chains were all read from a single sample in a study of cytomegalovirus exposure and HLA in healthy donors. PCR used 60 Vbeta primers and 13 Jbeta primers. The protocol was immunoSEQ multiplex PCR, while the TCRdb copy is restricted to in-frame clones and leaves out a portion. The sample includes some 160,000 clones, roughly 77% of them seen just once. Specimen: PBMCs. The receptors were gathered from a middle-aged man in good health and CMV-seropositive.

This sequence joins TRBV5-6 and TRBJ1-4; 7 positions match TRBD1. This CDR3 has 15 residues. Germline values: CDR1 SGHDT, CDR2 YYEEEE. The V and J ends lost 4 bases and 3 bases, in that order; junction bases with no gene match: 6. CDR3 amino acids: CASSQGDRPNEKLFF. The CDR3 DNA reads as TGTGCCAGCAGCCAGGGGGACAGACCTAATGAAAAACTGTTTTTT.

The chain's CDR3 is CASSLTGNAYEQYF. In DNA, the CDR3 is TGTGCCAGCAGCTTGACAGGTAATGCCTACGAGCAGTACTTC. The genes are TRBV7-9 and TRBJ2-5, with a weak D call TRBD1 (6 bases). With the DNA end fitting TRBJ2-7 better, the J assignment may be wrong. There are 14 residues in the CDR3. Germline V CDR1 and CDR2: SEHNR, FQNEAQ (reference sequence).

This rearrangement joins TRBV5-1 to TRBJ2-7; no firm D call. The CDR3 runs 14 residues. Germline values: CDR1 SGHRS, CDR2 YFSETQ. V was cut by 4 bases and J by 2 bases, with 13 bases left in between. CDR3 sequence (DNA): TGCGCCAGCAGCCCCCACGGTATCGCCTACGAGCAGTACTTC. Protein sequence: CASSPHGIAYEQYF.

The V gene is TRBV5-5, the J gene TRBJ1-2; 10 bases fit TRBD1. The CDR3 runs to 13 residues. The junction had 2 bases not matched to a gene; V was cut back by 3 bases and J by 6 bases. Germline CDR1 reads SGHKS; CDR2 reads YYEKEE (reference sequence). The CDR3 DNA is TGTGCCAGCAGCTGGGGGACAGGGGATGGCTACACCTTC. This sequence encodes CASSWGTGDGYTF.

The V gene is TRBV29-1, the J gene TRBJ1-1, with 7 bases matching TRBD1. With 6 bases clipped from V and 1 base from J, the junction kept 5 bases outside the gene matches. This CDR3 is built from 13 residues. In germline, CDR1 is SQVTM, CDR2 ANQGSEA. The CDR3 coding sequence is TGCAGCGTGTCAGACAGGGCGAACACTGAAGCTTTCTTT. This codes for CSVSDRANTEAFF.

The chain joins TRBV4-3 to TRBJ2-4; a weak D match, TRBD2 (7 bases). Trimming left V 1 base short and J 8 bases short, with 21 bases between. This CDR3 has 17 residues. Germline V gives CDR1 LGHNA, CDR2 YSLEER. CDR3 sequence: CASSQGGGPILGDIQYF. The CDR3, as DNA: TGCGCCAGCAGCCAAGGGGGGGGCCCCATTCTGGGAGACATTCAGTACTTC.

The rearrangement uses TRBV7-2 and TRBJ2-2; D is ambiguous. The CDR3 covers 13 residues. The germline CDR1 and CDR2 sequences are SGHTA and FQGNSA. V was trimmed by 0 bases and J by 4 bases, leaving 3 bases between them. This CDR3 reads CASSLALTGELFF. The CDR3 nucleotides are TGTGCCAGCAGCTTAGCTCTCACCGGGGAGCTGTTTTTT.

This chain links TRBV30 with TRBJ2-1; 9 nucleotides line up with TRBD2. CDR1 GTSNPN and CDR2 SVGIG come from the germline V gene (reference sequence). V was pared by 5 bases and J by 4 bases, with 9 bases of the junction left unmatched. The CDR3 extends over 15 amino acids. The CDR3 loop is CAWGMGLAGYNEQFF. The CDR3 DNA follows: TGTGCCTGGGGAATGGGGCTAGCGGGATACAATGAGCAGTTCTTC.

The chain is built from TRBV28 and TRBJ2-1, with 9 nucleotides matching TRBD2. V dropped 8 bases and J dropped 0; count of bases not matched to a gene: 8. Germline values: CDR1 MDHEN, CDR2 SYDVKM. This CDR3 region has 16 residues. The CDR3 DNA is TGTGCCAGCGACCTTAGCGGGGGCCTCTCCTACAATGAGCAGTTCTTC. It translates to CASDLSGGLSYNEQFF.

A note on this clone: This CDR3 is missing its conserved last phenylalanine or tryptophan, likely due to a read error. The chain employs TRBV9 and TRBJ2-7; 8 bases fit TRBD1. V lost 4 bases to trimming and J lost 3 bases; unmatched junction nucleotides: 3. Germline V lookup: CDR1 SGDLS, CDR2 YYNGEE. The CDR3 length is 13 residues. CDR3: CASSLQGGYEQYL. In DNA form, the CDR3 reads TGTGCCAGCAGCCTACAGGGGGGCTACGAGCAGTACCTC.

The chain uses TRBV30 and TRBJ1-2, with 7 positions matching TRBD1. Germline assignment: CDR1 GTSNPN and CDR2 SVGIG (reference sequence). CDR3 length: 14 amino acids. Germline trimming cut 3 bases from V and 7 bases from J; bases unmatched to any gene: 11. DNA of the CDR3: TGTGCCTGGAGAGGTCTCGCCCAGGGGGGTGGCTACACCTTC. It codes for CAWRGLAQGGGYTF.

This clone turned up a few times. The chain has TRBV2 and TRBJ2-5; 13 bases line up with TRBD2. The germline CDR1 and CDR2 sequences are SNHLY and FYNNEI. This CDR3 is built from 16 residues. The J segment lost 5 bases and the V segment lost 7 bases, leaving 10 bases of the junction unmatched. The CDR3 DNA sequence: TGTGCCAGCATTAGACTAGCGGGGGGCTTGCCGGAGACCCAGTACTTC. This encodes CASIRLAGGLPETQYF.

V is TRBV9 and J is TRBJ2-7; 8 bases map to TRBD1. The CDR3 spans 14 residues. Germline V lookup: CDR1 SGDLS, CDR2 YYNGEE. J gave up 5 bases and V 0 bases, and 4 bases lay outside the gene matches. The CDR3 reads CASSVAGQGHEQYF. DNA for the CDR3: TGTGCCAGCAGCGTAGCAGGACAGGGTCACGAGCAGTACTTC. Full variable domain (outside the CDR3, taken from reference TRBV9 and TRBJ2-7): DSGVTQTPKHLITATGQRVTLRCSPRSGDLSVYWYQQSLDQGLQFLIQYYNGEERAKGNILERFSAQQFPDLHSELNLSSLELGDSALYFCASSVAGQGHEQYFGPGTRLTVT.

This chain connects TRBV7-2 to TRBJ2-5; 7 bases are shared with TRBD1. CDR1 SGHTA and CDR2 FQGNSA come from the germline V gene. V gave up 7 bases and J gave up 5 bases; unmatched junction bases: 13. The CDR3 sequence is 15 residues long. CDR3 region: CASTTSGGRLETQYF. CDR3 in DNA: TGTGCCAGCACCACTTCAGGGGGACGGTTGGAGACCCAGTACTTC.

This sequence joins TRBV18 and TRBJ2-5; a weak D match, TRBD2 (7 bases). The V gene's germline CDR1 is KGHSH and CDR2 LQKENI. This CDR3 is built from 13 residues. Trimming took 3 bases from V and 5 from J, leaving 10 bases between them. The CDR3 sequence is CASSPRGRETQYF. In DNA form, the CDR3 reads TGTGCCAGCTCACCGCGGGGGCGGGAGACCCAGTACTTC.

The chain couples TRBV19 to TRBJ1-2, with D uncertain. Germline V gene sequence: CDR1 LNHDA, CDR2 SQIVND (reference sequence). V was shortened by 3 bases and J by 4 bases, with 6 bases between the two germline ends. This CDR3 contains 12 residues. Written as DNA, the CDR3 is TGTGCCAGTAGTATCGTCCCCTATGGCTACACCTTC. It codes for CASSIVPYGYTF.

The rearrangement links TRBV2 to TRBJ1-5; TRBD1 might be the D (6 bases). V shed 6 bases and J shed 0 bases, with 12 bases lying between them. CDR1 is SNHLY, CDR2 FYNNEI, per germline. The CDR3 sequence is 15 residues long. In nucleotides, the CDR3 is TGTGCCAGCAGGCCCACAGGGAATAGCAATCAGCCCCAGCATTTT. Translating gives CASRPTGNSNQPQHF.

The CDR3 loop is CASSQDLRPYGYTF. Here the CDR3 DNA reads TGCGCCAGCAGCCAAGATTTGCGTCCCTATGGCTACACCTTC. The chain is built from TRBV4-1 and TRBJ1-2; D gene ambiguous. Trimming stripped 0 bases from V and 4 bases from J, with 9 bases between. The germline CDR1 and CDR2 sequences are MGHRA and YSYEKL. The length of the CDR3 is 14 residues.

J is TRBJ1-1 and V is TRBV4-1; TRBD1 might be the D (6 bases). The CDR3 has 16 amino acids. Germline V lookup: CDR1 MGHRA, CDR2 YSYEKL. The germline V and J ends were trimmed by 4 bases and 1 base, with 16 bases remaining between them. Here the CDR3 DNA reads TGCGCCAGCAGCCTTTGGGGGGGCGGAGGGAACACTGAAGCTTTCTTT. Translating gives CASSLWGGGGNTEAFF.

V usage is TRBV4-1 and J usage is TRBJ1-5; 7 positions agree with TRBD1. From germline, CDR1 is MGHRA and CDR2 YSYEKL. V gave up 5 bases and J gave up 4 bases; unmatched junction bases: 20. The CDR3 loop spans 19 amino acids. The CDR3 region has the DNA TGCGCCAGCAGCGGACCAAGACAGGGAGGAGGAGGAGGAAATCAGCCCCAGCATTTT. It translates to CASSGPRQGGGGGNQPQHF.

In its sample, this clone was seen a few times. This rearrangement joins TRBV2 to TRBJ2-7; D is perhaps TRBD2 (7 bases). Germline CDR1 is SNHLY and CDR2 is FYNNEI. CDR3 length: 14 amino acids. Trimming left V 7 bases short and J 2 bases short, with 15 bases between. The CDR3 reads CASKSRGGTYEQYF. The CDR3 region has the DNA TGTGCCAGCAAATCGAGGGGGGGGACCTACGAGCAGTACTTC.

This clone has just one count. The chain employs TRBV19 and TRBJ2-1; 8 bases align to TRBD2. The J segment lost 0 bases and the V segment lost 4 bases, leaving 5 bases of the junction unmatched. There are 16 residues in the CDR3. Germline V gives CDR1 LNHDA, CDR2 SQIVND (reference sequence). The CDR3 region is CASSTLSGGSYNEQFF. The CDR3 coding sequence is TGTGCCAGTAGTACCCTAAGCGGGGGCTCCTACAATGAGCAGTTCTTC.